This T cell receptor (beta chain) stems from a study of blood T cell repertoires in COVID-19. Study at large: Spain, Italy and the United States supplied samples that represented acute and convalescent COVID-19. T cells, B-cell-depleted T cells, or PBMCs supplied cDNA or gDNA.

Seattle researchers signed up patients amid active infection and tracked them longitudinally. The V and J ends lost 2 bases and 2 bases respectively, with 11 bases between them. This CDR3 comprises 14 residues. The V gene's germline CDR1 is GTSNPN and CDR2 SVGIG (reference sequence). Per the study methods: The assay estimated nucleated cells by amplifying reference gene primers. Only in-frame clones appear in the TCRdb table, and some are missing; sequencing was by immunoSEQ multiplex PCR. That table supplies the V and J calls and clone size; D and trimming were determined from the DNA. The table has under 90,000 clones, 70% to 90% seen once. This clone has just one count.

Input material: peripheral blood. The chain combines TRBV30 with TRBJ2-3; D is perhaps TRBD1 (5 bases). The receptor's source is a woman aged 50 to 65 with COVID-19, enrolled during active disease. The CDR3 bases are TGTGCCTGGAGTTACGACAGCCTCACAGATACGCAGTATTTT. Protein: CAWSYDSLTDTQYF. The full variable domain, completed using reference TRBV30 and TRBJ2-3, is SQTIHQWPATLVQPVGSPLSLECTVEGTSNPNLYWYRQAAGRGLQLLFYSVGIGQISSEVPQNLSASRPQDRQFILSSKKLLLSDSGFYLCAWSYDSLTDTQYFGPGTRLTVL.